This is a list of T cell receptor beta chains from one sample in a study of blood T cell repertoires in COVID-19. Clones were read by immunoSEQ multiplex PCR, and TCRdb kept only the in-frame ones, dropping some. The sample includes over 400,000 clones, 80% to 90% of them seen just once. The sequencing input was PBMCs or T cells enriched from blood (not recorded which). The receptors shown here come from a woman in her sixties or seventies who had recovered from COVID-19. The CDR3 runs from the conserved cysteine through the conserved F or W. D genes are given only for firm matches. Expanded clones are given a class, and other clones once, few, many or no size at all.

v_call,clone_size,j_call,d_call,cdr3_nt,cdr3_aa
TRBV12-3/TRBV12-4,once,TRBJ1-2,TRBD1,TGTGCCAGCAGCGACAGGGCCAACTATGGCTACACCTTC,CASSDRANYGYTF
TRBV5-1,.,TRBJ2-3,.,TGCGCCAGCAGCTCTTCCGGGGGAGGCACAGATACGCAGTATTTT,CASSSSGGGTDTQYF
TRBV5-1,few,TRBJ1-5,.,TGCGCCAGCAGCTTGGTAGGGGGGGCCAATCAGCCCCAGCATTTT,CASSLVGGANQPQHF
TRBV5-1,.,TRBJ2-5,.,TGCGCCAGCAGCTTGGTATCAGGGGGGGAGACCCAGTACTTC,CASSLVSGGETQYF
TRBV5-1,.,TRBJ2-2,TRBD1,TGCGCCAGCAGGTTACAGGGTCAGGGGGACACCGGGGAGCTGTTTTTT,CASRLQGQGDTGELFF
TRBV6-1,.,TRBJ1-4,.,TGTGCCAGCAGTGAGTTCCAGGCGGGGACTAATGAAAAACTGTTTTTT,CASSEFQAGTNEKLFF
TRBV30,.,TRBJ2-3,.,TGTGCCTGGAGTGTACGGACAAGCGCAGATACGCAGTATTTT,CAWSVRTSADTQYF
TRBV2,.,TRBJ1-5,.,TGTGCCAGCAGCTATTTCTTCAATCAGCCCCAGCATTTT,CASSYFFNQPQHF
TRBV12-5,few,TRBJ2-2,.,TGTGCTAGTGACCGAACCCACAGGCACACCGGGGAGCTGTTTTTT,CASDRTHRHTGELFF
TRBV19,.,TRBJ2-1,TRBD2,TGTGCCAGTAGGCCCCGGGCGGGGGGGGGCCATGAGCAGTTCTTC,CASRPRAGGGHEQFF
TRBV2,.,TRBJ1-4,.,TGTGCCAGCAGGACAGGCTTAGCTGCAACTAATGAAAAACTGTTTTTT,CASRTGLAATNEKLFF
TRBV6-5,once,TRBJ1-2,TRBD1,TGTGCCAGCACCGAAGGACAGGGGGACTATGGCTACACCTTC,CASTEGQGDYGYTF
TRBV9,.,TRBJ2-2,TRBD1,TGTGCCAGCAGCGGACAGGGTGGTACCGGGGAGCTGTTTTTT,CASSGQGGTGELFF
TRBV2,.,TRBJ2-3,.,TGTGCCAGCCTTTCGATAGTCGCAGATACGCAGTATTTT,CASLSIVADTQYF
TRBV14,few,TRBJ1-1,TRBD1,TGTGCCAGCAGTCGACAGGGGAACACTGAAGCTTTCTTT,CASSRQGNTEAFF
TRBV3-1/TRBV3-2,.,TRBJ2-1,.,TGTGCCAGCAGCCAACAGGGTTATGAGCAGTTCTTC,CASSQQGYEQFF
TRBV19,.,TRBJ1-5,TRBD1,TGTGCCAGTAGTTTCCGACAGGGCTATCAGCCCCAGCATTTT,CASSFRQGYQPQHF
TRBV18,.,TRBJ1-6,TRBD1,TGTGCCAGCTCATCCGACAGGGTGGGGTCACCCCTCCACTTT,CASSSDRVGSPLHF
TRBV27,.,TRBJ2-7,TRBD1,TGTGCCACCAAAAGGGACAGGGTAAGGGCCTACGAGCAGTACTTC,CATKRDRVRAYEQYF
TRBV5-1,.,TRBJ2-3,TRBD1,TGCGCCAGCAGCCAAGCGGGACAGGGGACCACAGATACGCAGTATTTT,CASSQAGQGTTDTQYF
TRBV19,few,TRBJ1-1,.,TGTGCCAGTAGTAGAAGGGAGGGAAACACTGAAGCTTTCTTT,CASSRREGNTEAFF
TRBV9,.,TRBJ1-3,TRBD1,TGTGCCAGCAGCCCTCGGGACAGCTTCTCTGGAAACACCATATATTTT,CASSPRDSFSGNTIYF
TRBV9,.,TRBJ2-6,.,TGTGCCAGCAGCGTAGTCCCAGTCGGGGAACCTGGGGCCAACGTCCTGACTTTC,CASSVVPVGEPGANVLTF
TRBV5-6,.,TRBJ2-1,TRBD1,TGTGCCAGCCGTCCGGGGACAGGGATAACCAATGAGCAGTTCTTC,CASRPGTGITNEQFF
TRBV11-2,.,TRBJ2-2,.,TGTGCCAGCAAAATCAGGGTCGACACCGGGGAGCTGTTTTTT,CASKIRVDTGELFF
TRBV5-1,once,TRBJ1-1,.,TGCGCCAGCAGACATACCGGCGGGGGGAACACTGAAGCTTTCTTT,CASRHTGGGNTEAFF
TRBV19,.,TRBJ1-4,TRBD1,TGTGCCAGTAGTACTCCTGGACAGGGATACGAAAAACTGTTTTTT,CASSTPGQGYEKLFF
TRBV5-8,.,TRBJ2-4,TRBD1,TGTGCCAGCAGCTTCTTTCTGGGACAGGGAAACATTCAGTACTTC,CASSFFLGQGNIQYF
TRBV4-1,.,TRBJ1-3,TRBD1,TGCGCCAGCAGCCCCTGGACAGGGGCTGGAAACACCATATATTTT,CASSPWTGAGNTIYF
TRBV5-1,.,TRBJ1-2,TRBD1,TGCGCCAGCAGCTCCGGACAGGGAGGATCTCCTAACTATGGCTACACCTTC,CASSSGQGGSPNYGYTF
TRBV10-1,few,TRBJ2-7,TRBD1,TGCGCCAGCAGTCTTGGACAGGGGGGCTACGAGCAGTACTTC,CASSLGQGGYEQYF
TRBV18,.,TRBJ2-6,.,TGTGCCAGCTCGCCATCAGGTTTCGTCTCTGGGGCCAACGTCCTGACTTTC,CASSPSGFVSGANVLTF
TRBV10-3,few,TRBJ2-1,.,TGTGCCATCGGGGACAACTACAATGAGCAGTTCTTC,CAIGDNYNEQFF
TRBV5-1,.,TRBJ1-2,TRBD1,TGCGCCAGCAGGCTCGGGACAGGGGATGGCTACACCTTC,CASRLGTGDGYTF
TRBV18,.,TRBJ1-2,TRBD1,TGTGCCAGCTCGGCCGGGACAGGGGACCGGGGCTACACCTTC,CASSAGTGDRGYTF
TRBV19,.,TRBJ2-4,.,TGTGCCAGTAGTATTAACAGGGCATTGGGGAAAAACATTCAGTACTTC,CASSINRALGKNIQYF
TRBV5-1,.,TRBJ1-2,TRBD1,TGCGCCAGCAGCTTGACGGGACAGGGCGAGGCCTATGGCTACACCTTC,CASSLTGQGEAYGYTF
TRBV7-2,.,TRBJ1-1,.,TGTGCCAGCAGGAAGGGCAGCGGCCGCGGGCTTAACACTGAAGCTTTCTTT,CASRKGSGRGLNTEAFF
TRBV25-1,.,TRBJ2-2,.,TGTGCCAGCAGTGGTAACAGGGCGTCCGGGGAGCTGTTTTTT,CASSGNRASGELFF
TRBV7-8,once,TRBJ1-3,.,TGTGCCAGCAGCTTAGGAGGGTCCGGAAACACCATATATTTT,CASSLGGSGNTIYF
TRBV6-6,.,TRBJ1-6,.,TGTGCCAGCGGGCGGGGGGATAATTCACCCCTCCACTTT,CASGRGDNSPLHF
TRBV30,once,TRBJ1-4,TRBD1,TGTGCCTGGAGTTCCGGACAGGGATCCCCGGGGGAAAAACTGTTTTTT,CAWSSGQGSPGEKLFF
TRBV2,.,TRBJ1-2,TRBD1,TGTGCCAGCAGGCTATTACAGGGGGTTGGGTATGGCTACACCTTC,CASRLLQGVGYGYTF
TRBV11-2,.,TRBJ1-2,.,TGTGCCAGCAGCTTGGGCAGATCTGTCTATGGCTACACCTTC,CASSLGRSVYGYTF
TRBV7-2,.,TRBJ2-1,.,TGTGCCAGCAGCTTAGTGGTGACAGGCAATGAGCAGTTCTTC,CASSLVVTGNEQFF
TRBV2,.,TRBJ1-2,.,TGTGCCAGCAGTGACGGGGATAATGCCTATCGCTACACCTTC,CASSDGDNAYRYTF
TRBV6-5,.,TRBJ1-5,.,TGTGCCAGCAGTCATGGAGGAGCGACTCAGCAGCCCCAGCATTTT,CASSHGGATQQPQHF
TRBV19,.,TRBJ2-1,TRBD1,TGTGCCAGTAGTATAAGGGACAGGGGAAATGAGCAGTTCTTC,CASSIRDRGNEQFF
TRBV2,.,TRBJ2-1,TRBD2,TGTGCCAGCAGTGAGGAGCGGGGGGGCGAGGATGAGCAGTTCTTC,CASSEERGGEDEQFF
TRBV5-1,.,TRBJ1-4,.,TGCGCCAGCAGCTTGATGGGCCTTTCGGAAAAACTGTTTTTT,CASSLMGLSEKLFF
TRBV6-1,.,TRBJ1-2,TRBD1,TGTGCCAGCAGTGGGTTGACAGGGGCGGAAATTTTCTATGGCTACACCTTC,CASSGLTGAEIFYGYTF
TRBV2,.,TRBJ1-5,.,TGTGCCAGCAGTGAAGATTTTGCACAGTGGGGGGGCTGGCAGCCCCAGCATTTT,CASSEDFAQWGGWQPQHF
TRBV6-5,.,TRBJ1-6,.,TGTGCCAGCAGTTACTCGACCGGGACTATGGGTTCACCCCTCCACTTT,CASSYSTGTMGSPLHF